The next 12 T cell receptor beta chains were all read from a single sample in a study of OX40 agonist ivuxolimab in advanced cancers. Sequenced by immunoSEQ multiplex PCR; TCRdb stores in-frame clones only, minus some. The table shows approximately 48,000 clones, with around 77% occurring only once. The sample was CD4+ or CD8+ T cells sorted from blood, taken in a trial of the OX40 agonist ivuxolimab. The receptors stem from an adult with an advanced solid tumor such as melanoma, head and neck, liver or kidney cancer.

The chain employs TRBV11-3 and TRBJ2-7; D may be TRBD2 (6 bases). The CDR3 is 16 amino acids. The germline CDR1 and CDR2 sequences are SGHNT and YENEEA. Trimming cost V 1 base and J 3 bases, with 16 bases left between them. CDR3 nucleotides: TGTGCCAGCAGCTTAGTTGGCGGGACGAAGAGCTACGAGCAGTACTTC. Amino acids: CASSLVGGTKSYEQYF.

CDR3 bases: TGCGCCAGCAGCTTAGGGGAAAGGTCACTGAATGAGCAGTTCTTC. As protein: CASSLGERSLNEQFF. The chain uses TRBV5-1 and TRBJ2-1; weak D call: TRBD1 (5 bases). Germline values: CDR1 SGHRS, CDR2 YFSETQ. The CDR3 spans 15 residues. V lost 2 bases and J lost 7, with 16 bases in between.

The chain couples TRBV7-8 to TRBJ1-2; 7 nucleotides line up with TRBD1. Trimming cost V 5 bases and J 8 bases; bases outside gene matches: 17. CDR1 SGHVS and CDR2 FQNEAQ come from the germline V gene. CDR3 length: 16 amino acids. The CDR3 nucleotides are TGTGCCAGCAGCCCTTACCTGACAGGGTATCCGCAAGGCTACACCTTC. It codes for CASSPYLTGYPQGYTF.

The J gene is TRBJ1-1, the V gene TRBV4-1, with TRBD1 matching over 11 bases. Germline values: CDR1 MGHRA, CDR2 YSYEKL. Unmatched junction bases numbered 7, after V lost 6 bases and J lost 4 bases. The CDR3 is 15 residues long. This CDR3 is CASRPGQGASTEAFF. Here the CDR3 DNA reads TGCGCCAGCAGGCCAGGACAGGGGGCGAGCACTGAAGCTTTCTTT.

The rearrangement uses TRBV28 and TRBJ2-1; D is ambiguous. The V and J ends lost 2 bases and 0 bases respectively, with 11 bases between them. Germline V CDR1 and CDR2: MDHEN, SYDVKM. This CDR3 region has 16 residues. CDR3 DNA: TGTGCCAGCAGTTTACGAGCGATTAGCTCCTACAATGAGCAGTTCTTC. Protein product: CASSLRAISSYNEQFF. Based on the CDR3 plus reference TRBV28 and TRBJ2-1, the full variable domain is DVKVTQSSRYLVKRTGEKVFLECVQDMDHENMFWYRQDPGLGLRLIYFSYDVKMKEKGDIPEGYSVSREKKERFSLILESASTNQTSMYLCASSLRAISSYNEQFFGPGTRLTVL.

This clone turned up a few times. The V call is TRBV19, the J call TRBJ2-1, with 11 bases fitting TRBD2. Trimming removed 3 bases from V and 6 bases from J; junction bases left unmatched: 4. Germline V gene lookup returns CDR1 LNHDA and CDR2 SQIVND (reference sequence). The CDR3 loop spans 15 amino acids. This CDR3 is CASSMVAGGFNEQFF. The CDR3 nucleotides are TGTGCCAGTAGTATGGTAGCGGGAGGGTTCAATGAGCAGTTCTTC.

The chain has TRBV5-5 and TRBJ1-2, with D unclear. The V gene's germline CDR1 is SGHKS and CDR2 YYEKEE (reference sequence). This CDR3 has 14 amino acids. The germline V and J ends were trimmed by 4 bases and 2 bases, with 12 bases remaining between them. CDR3: CASSPSAGNYGYTF. CDR3 DNA sequence: TGTGCCAGCAGCCCCTCGGCGGGCAACTATGGCTACACCTTC.

This chain links TRBV19 with TRBJ2-1, with 10 bases identical to TRBD2. Unmatched junction bases numbered 18, after V lost 10 bases and J lost 6 bases. CDR1 LNHDA and CDR2 SQIVND come from the germline V gene (reference sequence). This CDR3 is built from 17 residues. CDR3 region: CAIGEGSGRLEGNEQFF. Here the CDR3 DNA reads TGTGCCATCGGTGAGGGTAGCGGGAGGCTAGAGGGCAATGAGCAGTTCTTC.

V is TRBV19 and J is TRBJ2-1; TRBD1 matches 7 bases. Unmatched junction bases numbered 6, after V lost 0 bases and J lost 1 base. Germline-derived CDR1 and CDR2 are LNHDA and SQIVND (reference sequence). This CDR3 region has 17 residues. The CDR3 here is CASSIDIIRGSYNEQFF. The DNA of the CDR3 is TGTGCCAGTAGTATAGATATCATCAGGGGGTCCTACAATGAGCAGTTCTTC. The variable domain in full, completed from reference TRBV19 and TRBJ2-1, reads DGGITQSPKYLFRKEGQNVTLSCEQNLNHDAMYWYRQDPGQGLRLIYYSQIVNDFQKGDIAEGYSVSREKKESFPLTVTSAQKNPTAFYLCASSIDIIRGSYNEQFFGPGTRLTVL.

The genes are TRBV2 and TRBJ1-1; D is uncertain. This CDR3 is built from 14 residues. Trimming removed 3 bases from V and 5 bases from J, with 13 bases in between. From germline, CDR1 is SNHLY and CDR2 FYNNEI. CDR3 sequence: CASSDMAEGTEAFF. CDR3 DNA sequence: TGTGCCAGCAGTGACATGGCAGAAGGGACTGAAGCTTTCTTT.

The chain is built from TRBV7-9 and TRBJ2-1; maybe TRBD2 (5 bases). Trimming stripped 6 bases from V and 0 bases from J, with 15 bases between. Germline CDR1 reads SEHNR; CDR2 reads FQNEAQ (reference sequence). This CDR3 is built from 16 residues. This CDR3 reads CASRNLRGSSYNEQFF. The CDR3, as DNA: TGTGCCAGCAGGAACCTCCGAGGGAGCTCCTACAATGAGCAGTTCTTC.

The rearrangement uses TRBV29-1 and TRBJ2-3, with D perhaps TRBD2 (7 bases). The CDR3 is made up of 13 amino acids. V was trimmed by 7 bases and J by 11 bases, leaving 22 bases between them. The V gene's germline CDR1 is SQVTM and CDR2 ANQGSEA. The CDR3 sequence: CSAGGGPGEGQYF. In DNA, the CDR3 is TGCAGCGCGGGAGGAGGTCCAGGGGAGGGGCAGTATTTT.